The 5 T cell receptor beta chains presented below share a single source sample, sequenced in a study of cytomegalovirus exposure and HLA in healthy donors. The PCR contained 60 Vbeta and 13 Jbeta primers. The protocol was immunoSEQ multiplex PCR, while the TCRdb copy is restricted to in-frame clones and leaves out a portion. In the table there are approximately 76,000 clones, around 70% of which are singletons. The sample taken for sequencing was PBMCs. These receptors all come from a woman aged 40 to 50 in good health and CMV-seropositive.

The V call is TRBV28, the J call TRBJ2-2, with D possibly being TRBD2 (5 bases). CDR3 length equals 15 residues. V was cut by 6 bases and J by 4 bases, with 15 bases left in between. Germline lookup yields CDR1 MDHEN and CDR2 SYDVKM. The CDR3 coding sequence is TGTGCCAGCAGATTCAAAATCCGGGGCACCGGGGAGCTGTTTTTT. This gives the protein CASRFKIRGTGELFF. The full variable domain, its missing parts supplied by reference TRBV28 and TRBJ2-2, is DVKVTQSSRYLVKRTGEKVFLECVQDMDHENMFWYRQDPGLGLRLIYFSYDVKMKEKGDIPEGYSVSREKKERFSLILESASTNQTSMYLCASRFKIRGTGELFFGEGSRLTVL.

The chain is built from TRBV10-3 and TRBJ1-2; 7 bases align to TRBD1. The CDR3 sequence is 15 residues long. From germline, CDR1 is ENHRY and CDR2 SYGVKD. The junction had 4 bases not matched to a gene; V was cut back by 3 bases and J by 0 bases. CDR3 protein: CAISDGQGANYGYTF. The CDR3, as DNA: TGTGCCATCAGTGATGGGCAGGGGGCTAACTATGGCTACACCTTC.

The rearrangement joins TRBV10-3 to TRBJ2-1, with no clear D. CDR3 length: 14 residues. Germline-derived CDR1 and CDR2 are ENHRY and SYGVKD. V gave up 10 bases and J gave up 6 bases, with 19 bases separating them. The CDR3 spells CASQRTDLSNEQFF. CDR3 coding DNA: TGTGCCAGCCAGCGTACGGATCTGAGCAATGAGCAGTTCTTC.

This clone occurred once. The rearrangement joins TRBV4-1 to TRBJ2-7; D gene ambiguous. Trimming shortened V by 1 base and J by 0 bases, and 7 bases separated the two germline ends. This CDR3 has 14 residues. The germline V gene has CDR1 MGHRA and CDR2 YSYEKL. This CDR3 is CASSQGPFSYEQYF. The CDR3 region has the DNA TGCGCCAGCAGCCAAGGGCCGTTCTCCTACGAGCAGTACTTC.

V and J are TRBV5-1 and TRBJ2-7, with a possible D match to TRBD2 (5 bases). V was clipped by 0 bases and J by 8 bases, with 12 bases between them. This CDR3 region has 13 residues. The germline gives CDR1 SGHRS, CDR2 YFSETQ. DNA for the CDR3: TGCGCCAGCAGCTTGGATTCACTAGGACAGCAGTACTTC. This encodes CASSLDSLGQQYF. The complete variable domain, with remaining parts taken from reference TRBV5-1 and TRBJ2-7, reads KAGVTQTPRYLIKTRGQQVTLSCSPISGHRSVSWYQQTPGQGLQFLFEYFSETQRNKGNFPGRFSGRQFSNSRSEMNVSTLELGDSALYLCASSLDSLGQQYFGPGTRLTVT.